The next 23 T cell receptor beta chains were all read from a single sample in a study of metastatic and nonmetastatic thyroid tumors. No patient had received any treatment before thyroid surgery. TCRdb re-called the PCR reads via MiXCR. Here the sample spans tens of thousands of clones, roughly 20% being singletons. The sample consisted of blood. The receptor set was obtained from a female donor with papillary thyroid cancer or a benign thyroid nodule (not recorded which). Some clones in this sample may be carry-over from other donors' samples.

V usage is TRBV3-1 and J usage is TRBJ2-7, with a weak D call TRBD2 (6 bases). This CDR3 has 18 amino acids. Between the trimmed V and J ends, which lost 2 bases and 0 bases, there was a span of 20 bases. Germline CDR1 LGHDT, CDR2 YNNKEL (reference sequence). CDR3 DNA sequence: TGTGCCAGCAGCCAAATGTCTGCTGTCATGCGGGGCTCCTACGAGCAGTACTTC. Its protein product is CASSQMSAVMRGSYEQYF.

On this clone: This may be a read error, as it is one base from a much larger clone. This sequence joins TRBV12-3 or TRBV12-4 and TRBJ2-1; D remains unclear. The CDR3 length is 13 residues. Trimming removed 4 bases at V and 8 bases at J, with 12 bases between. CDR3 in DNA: TGTGCCAGCAGTTCCGCTCCGGCCGATGAGCAGTTCTTC. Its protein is CASSSAPADEQFF.

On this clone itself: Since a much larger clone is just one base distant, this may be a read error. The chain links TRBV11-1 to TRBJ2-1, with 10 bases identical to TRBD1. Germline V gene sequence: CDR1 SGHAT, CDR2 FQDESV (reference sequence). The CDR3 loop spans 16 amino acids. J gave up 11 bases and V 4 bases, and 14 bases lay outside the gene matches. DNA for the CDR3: TGTGCCAGCAGCTCGGACGGGACAGGGGTATGGGATCAGCAGTTCTTC. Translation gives CASSSDGTGVWDQQFF.

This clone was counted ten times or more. CDR3 in amino acids: CASSTGTARDEKLFF. In nucleotides, the CDR3 is TGTGCCAGTAGTACTGGGACAGCGAGGGATGAAAAACTGTTTTTT. The gene calls are TRBV19 and TRBJ1-4, with TRBD1 matching 7 bases. The V gene end was trimmed by 4 bases and the J gene end by 6 bases; junction bases not matched to a gene: 8. The CDR3 has 15 residues. Per germline, CDR1 LNHDA and CDR2 SQIVND (reference sequence). The whole variable domain, remainder taken from reference TRBV19 and TRBJ1-4, is DGGITQSPKYLFRKEGQNVTLSCEQNLNHDAMYWYRQDPGQGLRLIYYSQIVNDFQKGDIAEGYSVSREKKESFPLTVTSAQKNPTAFYLCASSTGTARDEKLFFGSGTQLSVL.

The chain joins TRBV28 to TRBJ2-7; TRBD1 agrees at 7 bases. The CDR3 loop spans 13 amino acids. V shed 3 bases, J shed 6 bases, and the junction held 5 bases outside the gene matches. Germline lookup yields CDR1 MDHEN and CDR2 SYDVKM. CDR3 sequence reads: CASSFHRGCEQYF. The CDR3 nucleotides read TGTGCCAGCAGTTTTCACAGGGGATGCGAGCAGTACTTC.

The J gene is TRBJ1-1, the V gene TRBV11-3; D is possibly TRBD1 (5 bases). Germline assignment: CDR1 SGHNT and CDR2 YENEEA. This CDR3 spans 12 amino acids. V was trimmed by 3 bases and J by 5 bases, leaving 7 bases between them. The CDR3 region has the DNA TGTGCCAGCAGCTTTGGGGGAACTGAAGCTTTCTTT. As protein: CASSFGGTEAFF.

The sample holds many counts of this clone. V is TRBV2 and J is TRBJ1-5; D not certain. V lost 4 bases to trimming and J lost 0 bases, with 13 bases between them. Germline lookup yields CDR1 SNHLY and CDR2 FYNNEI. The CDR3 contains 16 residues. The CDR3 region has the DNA TGTGCCAGCAGTGGGGATCTACACAATAGCAATCAGCCCCAGCATTTT. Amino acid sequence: CASSGDLHNSNQPQHF.

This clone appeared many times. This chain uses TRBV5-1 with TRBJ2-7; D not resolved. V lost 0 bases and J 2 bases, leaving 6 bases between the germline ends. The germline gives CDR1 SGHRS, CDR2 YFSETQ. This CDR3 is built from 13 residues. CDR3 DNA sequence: TGCGCCAGCAGCTTGGACGGAACCTACGAGCAGTACTTC. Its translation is CASSLDGTYEQYF.

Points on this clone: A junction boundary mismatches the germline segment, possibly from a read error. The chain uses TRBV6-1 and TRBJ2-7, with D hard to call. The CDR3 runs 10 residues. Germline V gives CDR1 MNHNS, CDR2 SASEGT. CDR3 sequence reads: CASVRYDQYF. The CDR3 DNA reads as TGTGCCAGCGTGCGGTACGATCAGTACTTC.

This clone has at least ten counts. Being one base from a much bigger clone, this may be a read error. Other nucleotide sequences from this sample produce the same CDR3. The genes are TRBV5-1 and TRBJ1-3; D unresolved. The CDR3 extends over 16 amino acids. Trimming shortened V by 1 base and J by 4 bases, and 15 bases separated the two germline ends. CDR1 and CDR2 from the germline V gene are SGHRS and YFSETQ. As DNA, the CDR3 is TGCGCCAGCAGCTTGAACCAACTGAGCTCGGGAAACACCATATATTTT. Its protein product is CASSLNQLSSGNTIYF.

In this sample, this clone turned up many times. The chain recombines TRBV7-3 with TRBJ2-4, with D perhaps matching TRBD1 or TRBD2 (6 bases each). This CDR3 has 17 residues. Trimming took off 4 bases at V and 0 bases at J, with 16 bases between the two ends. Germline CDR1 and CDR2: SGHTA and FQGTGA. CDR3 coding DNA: TGTGCCAGCAGCTCCTCAGGGGAGGCCCTAGCCAAAAACATTCAGTACTTC. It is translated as CASSSSGEALAKNIQYF.

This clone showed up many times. The CDR3 DNA sequence: TGTGCCAGCAGTGTAAGGAACAGGGGTGTCGACGAGCAGTACTTC. This codes for CASSVRNRGVDEQYF. J is TRBJ2-7 and V is TRBV6-1, with 7 bases lining up with TRBD1. The germline gives CDR1 MNHNS, CDR2 SASEGT. V shed 4 bases and J 5 bases; nucleotides not matched to a gene: 11. This CDR3 is 15 amino acids long.

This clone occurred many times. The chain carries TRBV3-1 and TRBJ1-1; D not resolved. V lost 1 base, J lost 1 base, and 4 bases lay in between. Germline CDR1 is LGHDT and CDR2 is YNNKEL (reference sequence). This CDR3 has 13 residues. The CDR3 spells CASSQGWNTEAFF. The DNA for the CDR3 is TGTGCCAGCAGCCAAGGGTGGAACACTGAAGCTTTCTTT.

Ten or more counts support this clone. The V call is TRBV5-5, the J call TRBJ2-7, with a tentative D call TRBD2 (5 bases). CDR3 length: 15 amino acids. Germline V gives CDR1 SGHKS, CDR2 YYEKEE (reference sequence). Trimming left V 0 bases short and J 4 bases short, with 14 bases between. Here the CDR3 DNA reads TGTGCCAGCAGCTTGGTGGGAGTGACACCTTACGAGCAGTACTTC. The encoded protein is CASSLVGVTPYEQYF.

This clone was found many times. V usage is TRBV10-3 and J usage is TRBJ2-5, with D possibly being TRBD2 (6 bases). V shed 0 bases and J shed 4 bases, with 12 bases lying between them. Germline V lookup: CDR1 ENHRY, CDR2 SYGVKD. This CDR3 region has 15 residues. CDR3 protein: CAISESAGLSETQYF. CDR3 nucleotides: TGTGCCATCAGTGAGTCGGCGGGGTTGTCAGAGACCCAGTACTTC.

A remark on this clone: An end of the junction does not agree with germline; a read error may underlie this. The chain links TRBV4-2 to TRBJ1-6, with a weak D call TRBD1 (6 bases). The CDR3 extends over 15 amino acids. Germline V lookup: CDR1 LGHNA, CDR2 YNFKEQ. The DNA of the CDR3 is TGTGCCAGCAGCCAAACGGACAGTCGTAACTCACCCCCCCACTTT. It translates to CASSQTDSRNSPPHF.

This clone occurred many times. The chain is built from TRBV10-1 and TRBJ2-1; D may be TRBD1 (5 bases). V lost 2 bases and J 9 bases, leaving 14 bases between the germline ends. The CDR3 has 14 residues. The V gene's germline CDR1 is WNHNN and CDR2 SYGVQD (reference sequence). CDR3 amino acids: CASSEKERGGEQFF. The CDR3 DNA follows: TGCGCCAGCAGTGAGAAGGAAAGGGGCGGTGAGCAGTTCTTC.

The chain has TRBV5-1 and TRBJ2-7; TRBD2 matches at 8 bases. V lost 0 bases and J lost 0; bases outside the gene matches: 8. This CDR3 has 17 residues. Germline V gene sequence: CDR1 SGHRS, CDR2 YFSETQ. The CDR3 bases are TGCGCCAGCAGCTTGGACCCTGGAAGCGGGAGCTCCTACGAGCAGTACTTC. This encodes CASSLDPGSGSSYEQYF. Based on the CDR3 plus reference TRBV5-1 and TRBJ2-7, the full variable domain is KAGVTQTPRYLIKTRGQQVTLSCSPISGHRSVSWYQQTPGQGLQFLFEYFSETQRNKGNFPGRFSGRQFSNSRSEMNVSTLELGDSALYLCASSLDPGSGSSYEQYFGPGTRLTVT.

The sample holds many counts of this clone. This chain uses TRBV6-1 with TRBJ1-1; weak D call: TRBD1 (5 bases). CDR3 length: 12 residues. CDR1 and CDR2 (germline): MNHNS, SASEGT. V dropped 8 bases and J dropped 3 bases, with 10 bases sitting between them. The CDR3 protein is CASRRVDTEAFF. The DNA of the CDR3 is TGTGCCAGCCGCAGGGTTGACACTGAAGCTTTCTTT.

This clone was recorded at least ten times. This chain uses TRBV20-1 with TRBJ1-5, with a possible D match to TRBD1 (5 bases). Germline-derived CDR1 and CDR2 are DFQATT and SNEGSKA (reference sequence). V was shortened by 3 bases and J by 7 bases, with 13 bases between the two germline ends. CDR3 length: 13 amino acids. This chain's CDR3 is CSARGGSVQPQHF. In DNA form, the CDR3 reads TGCAGTGCTAGGGGGGGTAGTGTCCAGCCCCAGCATTTT.

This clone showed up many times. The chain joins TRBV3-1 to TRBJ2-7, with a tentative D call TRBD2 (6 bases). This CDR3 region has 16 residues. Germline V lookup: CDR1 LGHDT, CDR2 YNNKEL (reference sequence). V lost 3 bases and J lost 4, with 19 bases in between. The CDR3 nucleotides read TGTGCCAGCAGCCACGGTAGCGGAGTCGGGGCATACGAGCAGTACTTC. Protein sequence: CASSHGSGVGAYEQYF.

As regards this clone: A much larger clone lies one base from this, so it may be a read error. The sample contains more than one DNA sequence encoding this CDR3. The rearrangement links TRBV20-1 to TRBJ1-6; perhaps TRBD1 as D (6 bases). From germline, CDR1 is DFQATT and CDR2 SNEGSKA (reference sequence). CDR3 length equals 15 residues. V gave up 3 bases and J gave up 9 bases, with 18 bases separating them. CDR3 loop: CSARDPQGPSSPLHF. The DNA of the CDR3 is TGCAGTGCTAGGGATCCTCAGGGGCCCTCTTCACCCCTCCACTTT.

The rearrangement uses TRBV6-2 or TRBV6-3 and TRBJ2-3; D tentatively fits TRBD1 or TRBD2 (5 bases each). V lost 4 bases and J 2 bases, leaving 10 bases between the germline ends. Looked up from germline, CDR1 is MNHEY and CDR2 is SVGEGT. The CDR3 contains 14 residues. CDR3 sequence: CASSSGPHTDTQYF. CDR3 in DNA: TGTGCCAGCAGTTCGGGACCCCACACAGATACGCAGTATTTT.